This T cell receptor (beta chain) was documented in a study of immune heterogeneity within non-small cell lung tumors. Study summary: It was found that the tumors were a few squamous cell carcinomas, under 13 non-squamous carcinomas and 1 not otherwise specified.

Genomic DNA extracted from bulk tumor tissue served as template. A total of 450 to 700 ng was used per sample. Multiple widely separated biopsies were taken from each primary tumor at surgery. The patients were newly diagnosed with non-small cell lung cancer, had not been treated, and had curative surgery. Each donor was a newly diagnosed non-small cell lung cancer patient undergoing surgery with curative intent. This CDR3 has 13 residues. Germline V gives CDR1 SNHLY, CDR2 FYNNEI. V lost 5 bases, J lost 10 bases, and 15 bases lay in between. Study-wide points: High-frequency clones unique to single sites coexisted with identical dominant CDR3 beta clonotypes that recurred across tumor sites within a patient. The study found that local T-cell clonality correlated moderately but significantly with local tumor mutational burden (R approximately 0.34).

In a multiplex PCR, 32 V and 13 J primers amplified TCR beta CDR3. A single record per CDR3 protein comes from TCRdb applying MiXCR to the multiplex PCR reads. The sample holds around 6,000 distinct CDR3 sequences, about 20% seen once. This clonotype was detected only a few times. No antigen is known for it. The chain recombines TRBV2 with TRBJ2-4, with D possibly being TRBD1 (5 bases). The material sequenced was lung tumor tissue. This receptor was obtained from a man between 70 and 80 years old with non-small cell lung cancer. CDR3 bases: TGTGCCAGCAGTTTTACCAGGGCGTCAATTCAGTACTTC. This codes for CASSFTRASIQYF.